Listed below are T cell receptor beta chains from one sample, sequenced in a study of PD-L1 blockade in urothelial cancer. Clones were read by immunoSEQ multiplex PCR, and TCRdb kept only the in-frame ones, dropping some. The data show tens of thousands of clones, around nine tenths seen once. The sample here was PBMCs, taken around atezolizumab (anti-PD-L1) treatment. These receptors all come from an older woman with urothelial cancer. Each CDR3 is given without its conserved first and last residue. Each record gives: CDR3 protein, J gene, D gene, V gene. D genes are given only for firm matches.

cdr3_aa: ASSQYRVSTDTEAF; j_call: TRBJ1-1; d_call: NA; v_call: TRBV4-3
cdr3_aa: ASSWGGYEQY; j_call: TRBJ2-7; d_call: NA; v_call: TRBV11-1
cdr3_aa: ASSQELSYGYT; j_call: TRBJ1-2; d_call: NA; v_call: TRBV14
cdr3_aa: ASSPIWTGDFSYNEQF; j_call: TRBJ2-1; d_call: TRBD1; v_call: TRBV14
cdr3_aa: ASSTLGWSSDTDTQY; j_call: TRBJ2-3; d_call: NA; v_call: TRBV11-2
cdr3_aa: ASSPGQGMNEKLF; j_call: TRBJ1-4; d_call: TRBD1; v_call: TRBV5-6
cdr3_aa: SAKFGETQY; j_call: TRBJ2-5; d_call: NA; v_call: TRBV20-1
cdr3_aa: ASSPGRGKLF; j_call: TRBJ1-4; d_call: NA; v_call: TRBV5-6
cdr3_aa: ASSFHRVGYSNQPQH; j_call: TRBJ1-5; d_call: NA; v_call: TRBV28
cdr3_aa: SVAGTSGSSNTGELF; j_call: TRBJ2-2; d_call: TRBD2; v_call: TRBV29-1
cdr3_aa: ASSRTGLAGVGVSTDTQY; j_call: TRBJ2-3; d_call: TRBD2; v_call: TRBV5-1
cdr3_aa: ASSLASRAGSEQF; j_call: TRBJ2-1; d_call: NA; v_call: TRBV7-2
cdr3_aa: ASSPGTSGNSGSYEQY; j_call: TRBJ2-7; d_call: TRBD2; v_call: TRBV5-1
cdr3_aa: ASSESRDRGPDLHEQY; j_call: TRBJ2-7; d_call: TRBD1; v_call: TRBV6-4
cdr3_aa: ASSPRSPAEGAETQY; j_call: TRBJ2-5; d_call: NA; v_call: TRBV18